This T cell receptor beta chain is from a study of radiotherapy plus CTLA-4 blockade in lung cancer. Overall study: Patients showed objective responses in roughly 19% of cases and disease control in about 30%.

The assay was immunoSEQ multiplex PCR, and TCRdb's table has in-frame clones only and misses some. This table has about 94,000 clones, roughly four fifths appearing once. Note on this clone: Its target is not known.

Germline values: CDR1 SGHRS, CDR2 YFSETQ. Trimming took 4 bases from V and 5 from J, leaving 21 bases between them. This CDR3 contains 16 residues. General study points: TCR clones originating in tumors grew in number in blood after radiotherapy plus ipilimumab.

The chain employs TRBV5-1 and TRBJ2-5; a weak D match, TRBD1 (5 bases). This clonotype originated in a human donor with non-small cell lung cancer that progressed on radiotherapy plus ipilimumab. The specimen comprised peripheral blood, sampled from a patient treated with radiotherapy plus ipilimumab. CDR3 nucleotides: TGCGCCAGCAGCCAAAGCCCGACAGCCCTGGGGGAGACCCAGTACTTC. It encodes CASSQSPTALGETQYF.